This T cell receptor beta chain was recovered during a study of early T cells in non-severe SARS-CoV-2 infection. cDNA molecules, individually, were tagged with unique molecular identifiers. TCRdb re-called the 5' RACE reads through MiXCR, storing one row per CDR3 protein. The sample yields about 56,000 distinct CDR3 sequences, less than 15% seen once. This clonotype was detected many times. Sequences were derived from whole blood, sampled at baseline. The origin of this receptor is an adult who was a healthcare worker with PCR-confirmed SARS-CoV-2 infection or an uninfected control (not recorded which).

DNA for the CDR3: TGCAGTGCTAGTGAACCTTCACTAGCGGGGCTTAGCTACGAGCAGTACTTC. As protein: CSASEPSLAGLSYEQYF. The chain employs TRBV20-1 and TRBJ2-7, with 10 bases identical to TRBD2. V gave up 3 bases and J gave up 3 bases; unmatched junction bases: 14. The CDR3 consists of 17 residues. The germline gives CDR1 DFQATT, CDR2 SNEGSKA (reference sequence).